This T cell receptor beta chain is drawn from a study of response to subunit inactivated influenza vaccine. Study conclusions and caveats: The authors suggested that few new T cells are recruited per seasonal influenza vaccination.

This clonotype was seen a handful of times. Its antigen is not known. TCRdb processed the RT-PCR reads anew with MiXCR; each CDR3 protein has one entry. The data hold 250,000 to 350,000 distinct CDR3 sequences, with approximately 23% observed a single time. Trimming left V 6 bases short and J 0 bases short, with 11 bases between. Looked up from germline, CDR1 is KGHSH and CDR2 is LQKENI. The CDR3 is 14 residues long. The sample here was PBMCs from blood, taken approximately 20 months after vaccination. The chain recombines TRBV18 with TRBJ1-1, with D hard to call. This sequence originates from a man in his fifties or sixties who received an inactivated influenza vaccine. CDR3 region: CASSPSTLNTEAFF. Written as DNA, the CDR3 is TGTGCCAGCTCTCCTTCCACCTTGAACACTGAAGCTTTCTTT.